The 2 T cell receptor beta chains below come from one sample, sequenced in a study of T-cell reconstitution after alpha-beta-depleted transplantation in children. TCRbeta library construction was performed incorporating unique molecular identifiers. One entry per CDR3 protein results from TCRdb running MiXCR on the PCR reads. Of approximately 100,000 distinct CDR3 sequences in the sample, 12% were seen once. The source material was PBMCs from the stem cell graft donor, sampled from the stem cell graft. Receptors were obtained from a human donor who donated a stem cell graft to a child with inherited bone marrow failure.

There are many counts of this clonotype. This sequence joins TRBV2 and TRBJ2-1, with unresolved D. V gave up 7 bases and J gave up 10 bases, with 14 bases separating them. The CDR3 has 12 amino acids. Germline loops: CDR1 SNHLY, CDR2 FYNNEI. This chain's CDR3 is CASIGTPREQFF. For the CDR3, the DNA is TGTGCCAGCATAGGAACGCCACGAGAGCAGTTCTTC.

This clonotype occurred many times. CDR3 protein: CASSLSGTGYEQYF. The CDR3 DNA reads as TGTGCCAGCAGTTTAAGCGGGACAGGGTACGAGCAGTACTTC. The chain is built from TRBV12-3 or TRBV12-4 and TRBJ2-7, with 9 bases aligning to TRBD1. This CDR3 contains 14 residues. Germline trimming cut 2 bases from V and 4 bases from J; bases unmatched to any gene: 3.